This T cell receptor (beta chain) comes out of a study of blood T cell repertoires in COVID-19. Seattle participants joined during active infection and were tracked over time. Losses at the gene ends were 5 bases for V and 2 bases for J; bases not matched to a gene: 1. From germline, CDR1 is MDHEN and CDR2 SYDVKM. The CDR3 is 14 amino acids. Only one count was recorded for this clone. This table comes from immunoSEQ multiplex PCR, and its TCRdb copy is limited to in-frame clones, with some not included. The data show roughly 130,000 clones, over 85% seen once. This rearrangement joins TRBV28 to TRBJ1-4; 8 bases match TRBD1. This receptor was taken from a man aged 60 to 75 with COVID-19, enrolled during active disease. Sequenced: peripheral blood. Here the CDR3 DNA reads TGTGCCAGCAGTCGGACAGGGACTAATGAAAAACTGTTTTTT. This sequence encodes CASSRTGTNEKLFF.